This paragraph covers one T cell receptor beta chain sequence. Antigen unknown. These data belong to a study of shared clonotypes between healthy human individuals. Whole-study findings and limits: Generation probabilities of non-shared clonotypes were lower (relative to those shared by all four donors). Only blood samples were collected, and tissue repertoires likely differ.

The method was immunoSEQ multiplex PCR; TCRdb's version includes in-frame clones alone and lacks a portion of them. The sample shows approximately 2.3 million clones, about 92% of them seen only once. V shed 0 bases and J shed 2 bases, with 9 bases lying between them. The CDR3 runs to 15 residues. Per the germline V gene, CDR1 is SGDLS and CDR2 is YYNGEE. The gene calls are TRBV9 and TRBJ1-3; the D gene is possibly TRBD1 (5 bases). Sequenced input: naive CD4+ T cells from PBMCs. As for subset: CD45RA+ positively selected. This clonotype was sampled from a young man in good health. Some clones in this sample may be carry-over from other donors' samples. The CDR3 coding sequence is TGTGCCAGCAGCGTAGACGGGGGGGCTGGAAACACCATATATTTT. Translating it yields CASSVDGGAGNTIYF.